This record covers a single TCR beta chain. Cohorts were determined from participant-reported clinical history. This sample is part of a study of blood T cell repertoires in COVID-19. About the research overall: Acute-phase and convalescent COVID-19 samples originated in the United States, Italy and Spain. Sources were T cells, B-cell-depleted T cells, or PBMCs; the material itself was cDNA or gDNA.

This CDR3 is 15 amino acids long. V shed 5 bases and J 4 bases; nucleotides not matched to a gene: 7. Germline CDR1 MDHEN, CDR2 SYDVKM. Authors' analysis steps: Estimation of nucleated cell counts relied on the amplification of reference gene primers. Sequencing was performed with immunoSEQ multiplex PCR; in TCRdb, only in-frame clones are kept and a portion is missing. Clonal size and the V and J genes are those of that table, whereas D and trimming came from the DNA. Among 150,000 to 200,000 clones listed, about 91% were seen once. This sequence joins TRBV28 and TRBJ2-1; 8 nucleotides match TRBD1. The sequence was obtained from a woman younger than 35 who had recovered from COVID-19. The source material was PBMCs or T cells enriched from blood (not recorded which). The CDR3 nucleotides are TGTGCCAGCAGTCCCTCAGGGGGCGCATACAATGAGCAGTTCTTC. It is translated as CASSPSGGAYNEQFF.